This T cell receptor (beta chain) comes out of a study of blood T cell repertoires in COVID-19. The germline V gene encodes CDR1 SNHLY and CDR2 FYNNEI. Trimming removed 7 bases from V and 0 bases from J, with 6 bases in between. The CDR3 length is 12 residues. Libraries were prepared by immunoSEQ multiplex PCR; TCRdb keeps only in-frame clonotypes and omits some of them. The table shows 240,000 or so clones, with about nine tenths occurring only once. The sequence came from a man aged 50-59 years who had been exposed to COVID-19. The rearrangement uses TRBV2 and TRBJ2-5; D perhaps matches TRBD1 (5 bases). The sample was PBMCs or T cells enriched from blood (not recorded which). The CDR3 loop is CASTGNQETQYF. The CDR3 nucleotides are TGTGCCAGCACAGGGAACCAAGAGACCCAGTACTTC.